These 23 T cell receptor beta chains originate from one sample sequenced in a study of blood T cell repertoires in COVID-19. The assay was immunoSEQ multiplex PCR, and TCRdb's table has in-frame clones only and misses some. The profile shows roughly 190,000 clones, approximately 82% of them singletons. Sample: peripheral blood. Receptors were obtained from a man aged 50 to 60 with active or convalescent COVID-19.

CDR3 nucleotides: TGTGCCAGCAGCTTGGATTTTGTAACTGGAAACACCATATATTTT. Translated: CASSLDFVTGNTIYF. The gene calls are TRBV5-5 and TRBJ1-3; no firm D call. The CDR3 is made up of 15 amino acids. Per the germline V gene, CDR1 is SGHKS and CDR2 is YYEKEE (reference sequence). V was pared by 0 bases and J by 2 bases, with 9 bases between. The full variable domain, completed using reference TRBV5-5 and TRBJ1-3, is DAGVTQSPTHLIKTRGQQVTLRCSPISGHKSVSWYQQVLGQGPQFIFQYYEKEERGRGNFPDRFSARQFPNYSSELNVNALLLGDSALYLCASSLDFVTGNTIYFGEGSWLTVV.

The CDR3 loop reads CASRPSGTQETQYF. Written as DNA, the CDR3 is TGTGCCAGCAGACCCAGCGGGACCCAAGAGACCCAGTACTTC. The chain uses TRBV6-5 and TRBJ2-5; 7 bases agree with TRBD2. The CDR3 has 14 residues. In germline, CDR1 is MNHEY, CDR2 SVGAGI. V gave up 6 bases and J gave up 1 base; unmatched junction bases: 5.

CDR3 DNA: TGTGCCACCAGCAGAGATCTGAGTGATGAGCAGTTCTTC. Residues: CATSRDLSDEQFF. The chain joins TRBV15 to TRBJ2-1, with unresolved D. Germline CDR1 is LNHNV and CDR2 is YYDKDF (reference sequence). The CDR3 totals 13 residues. The ends were cut back, 0 bases at V and 8 bases at J, with 8 bases in the middle.

Comments on this clone: Distinct nucleotide sequences in the sample also encode this CDR3. The rearrangement links TRBV27 to TRBJ1-2, with a tentative D call TRBD1 (6 bases). CDR1 is MNHEY and CDR2 is SMNVEV in the germline V gene (reference sequence). The CDR3 consists of 13 residues. V lost 5 bases and J 5 bases, leaving 12 bases between the germline ends. The chain's CDR3 is CASSLTGNYGYTF. The CDR3 DNA follows: TGTGCCAGCAGTCTCACAGGGAATTATGGCTACACCTTC.

The chain employs TRBV3-1 (or the pseudogene TRBV3-2) and TRBJ2-5; D is undetermined. The CDR3 runs to 14 residues. Germline V CDR1 and CDR2: LGHDT, YNNKEL (reference sequence). The ends were cut back, 3 bases at V and 5 bases at J, with 13 bases in the middle. The CDR3 region is CASSQPGIAETQYF. CDR3 DNA: TGTGCCAGCAGCCAGCCGGGTATTGCGGAGACCCAGTACTTC.

This clone was detected a few times. The V call is TRBV28, the J call TRBJ2-7; 10 bases match TRBD1. V shed 6 bases, J shed 5 bases, and the junction held 1 base outside the gene matches. The CDR3 consists of 12 residues. In germline, CDR1 is MDHEN, CDR2 SYDVKM. The CDR3 sequence: CASRGQGHEQYF. The CDR3 DNA reads as TGTGCCAGCAGGGGACAGGGGCACGAGCAGTACTTC.

This sequence joins TRBV13 and TRBJ1-1, with D uncertain. The CDR3 covers 14 residues. The germline CDR1 and CDR2 sequences are PRHDT and FYEKMQ (reference sequence). V was trimmed by 5 bases and J by 5 bases, leaving 15 bases between them. CDR3 in amino acids: CASSPYEPWTEAFF. The CDR3 DNA sequence: TGTGCCAGCAGCCCCTATGAACCGTGGACTGAAGCTTTCTTT.

CDR3 in DNA: TGTGCCTGGAGTGTACCAGTTAGCGGGAGGGCCTTGGACTCCTACGAGCAGTACTTC. Residues: CAWSVPVSGRALDSYEQYF. J is TRBJ2-7 and V is TRBV30; 11 bases line up with TRBD2. With 0 bases clipped from V and 0 bases from J, the junction kept 13 bases outside the gene matches. Germline V lookup: CDR1 GTSNPN, CDR2 SVGIG (reference sequence). The CDR3 length is 19 residues.

The chain joins TRBV20-1 to TRBJ2-7; D perhaps matches TRBD2 (6 bases). From germline, CDR1 is DFQATT and CDR2 SNEGSKA (reference sequence). There are 14 residues in the CDR3. V was clipped by 3 bases and J by 3 bases, with 15 bases between them. CDR3 in amino acids: CSASGTADDYEQYF. In DNA, the CDR3 is TGCAGTGCTAGTGGGACTGCAGACGACTACGAGCAGTACTTC.

The genes are TRBV19 and TRBJ1-2; D is unresolved. The CDR3 is 14 residues long. CDR1 is LNHDA, CDR2 SQIVND, per germline (reference sequence). Trimming cost V 5 bases and J 7 bases, with 17 bases left between them. The CDR3 coding sequence is TGTGCCAGTAGTCCCGCCCCAAGGGAGGGTGGCTACACCTTC. Translated, it gives CASSPAPREGGYTF.

Of note for this clone: One end of the junction is discordant with germline, which a read error may explain. The chain joins TRBV7-7 to TRBJ2-1, with 9 bases that match TRBD2. CDR1 is SSHAT and CDR2 is FNYEAQ in the germline V gene (reference sequence). This CDR3 spans 17 amino acids. The CDR3 DNA reads as TGTGCTAGCAGCTTTAAGATTGCGGGAGGGTCCTACAATGAGCAGTTCTTC. Protein sequence: CASSFKIAGGSYNEQFF.

V and J are TRBV4-1 and TRBJ1-2; 8 nucleotides agree with TRBD1. The germline CDR1 and CDR2 sequences are MGHRA and YSYEKL. V was pared by 0 bases and J by 6 bases, with 6 bases of the junction left unmatched. This CDR3 region has 15 residues. The CDR3 loop reads CASSQDLTGVDGYTF. The CDR3 DNA sequence: TGCGCCAGCAGCCAAGATCTGACAGGGGTTGATGGCTACACCTTC.

This clone was observed a single time. CDR3 residues: CASSLGVLANEQFF. DNA for the CDR3: TGTGCCAGCAGCTTGGGCGTTCTAGCGAATGAGCAGTTCTTC. This chain uses TRBV5-8 with TRBJ2-1; a possible D gene is TRBD2 (6 bases). Trimming took 0 bases from V and 7 from J, leaving 11 bases between them. The CDR3 has 14 amino acids. Looked up from germline, CDR1 is SGHTS and CDR2 is YDEGEE.

Concerning this clone: Additional DNA sequences in this sample encode the identical CDR3. This chain joins TRBV5-1 and TRBJ2-7, with 7 bases aligning to TRBD2. CDR1 and CDR2 from the germline V gene are SGHRS and YFSETQ. V lost 0 bases, J lost 2 bases, and 2 bases stayed unmatched. This CDR3 has 14 amino acids. CDR3 protein: CASSLVGGTYEQYF. For the CDR3, the DNA is TGCGCCAGCAGCTTGGTGGGAGGGACCTACGAGCAGTACTTC. Based on the CDR3 plus reference TRBV5-1 and TRBJ2-7, the full variable domain is KAGVTQTPRYLIKTRGQQVTLSCSPISGHRSVSWYQQTPGQGLQFLFEYFSETQRNKGNFPGRFSGRQFSNSRSEMNVSTLELGDSALYLCASSLVGGTYEQYFGPGTRLTVT.

J is TRBJ1-2 and V is TRBV19; D not resolved. Germline V gene sequence: CDR1 LNHDA, CDR2 SQIVND (reference sequence). The CDR3 is 13 amino acids. Trimming stripped 5 bases from V and 4 bases from J, with 11 bases between. In DNA, the CDR3 is TGTGCCAGTAGTCGAGGCAGAGTCTATGGCTACACCTTC. It codes for CASSRGRVYGYTF.

This CDR3 is CASSGGRVYGYTF. CDR3 coding DNA: TGTGCCAGCAGTGGAGGCAGGGTCTATGGCTACACCTTC. The J gene is TRBJ1-2, the V gene TRBV2; a possible D gene is TRBD1 (5 bases). CDR1 SNHLY and CDR2 FYNNEI come from the germline V gene. The CDR3 is 13 amino acids. V dropped 4 bases and J dropped 4 bases, with 10 bases sitting between them.

The CDR3 bases are TGCGCCAGCAGCCAAGTTAGGCAGGGTGAAGCTTTCTTT. This codes for CASSQVRQGEAFF. This chain uses TRBV4-3 with TRBJ1-1, with D perhaps matching TRBD1 (5 bases). CDR3 size: 13 residues. Trimming left V 1 base short and J 7 bases short, with 10 bases between. Germline V gene lookup returns CDR1 LGHNA and CDR2 YSLEER.

V and J are TRBV10-1 and TRBJ2-1, with a possible D match to TRBD1 (6 bases). This CDR3 spans 14 amino acids. CDR1 is WNHNN and CDR2 is SYGVQD in the germline V gene (reference sequence). The V and J ends lost 2 bases and 3 bases respectively, with 8 bases between them. CDR3 bases: TGCGCCAGCAGTGAGAGGGGGAGCTACAATGAGCAGTTCTTC. Protein product: CASSERGSYNEQFF.

The chain carries TRBV11-2 and TRBJ2-7, with D perhaps TRBD2 (5 bases). Germline assignment: CDR1 SGHAT and CDR2 FQNNGV. Trimming removed 2 bases at V and 3 bases at J, with 11 bases between. The CDR3 is 14 amino acids. CDR3 sequence: CASSLPGYHYEQYF. CDR3 in DNA: TGTGCCAGCAGCTTACCGGGATACCACTACGAGCAGTACTTC.

The genes are TRBV5-1 and TRBJ1-1, with D tentatively TRBD1 (6 bases). V shed 6 bases and J shed 4 bases, with 25 bases lying between them. CDR3 length: 17 residues. Germline V gives CDR1 SGHRS, CDR2 YFSETQ. The CDR3 bases are TGCGCCAGCACCCTCGAAAGGACAGTAGGAAGGGGCACTGAAGCTTTCTTT. This sequence encodes CASTLERTVGRGTEAFF. The full variable domain, completed using reference TRBV5-1 and TRBJ1-1, is KAGVTQTPRYLIKTRGQQVTLSCSPISGHRSVSWYQQTPGQGLQFLFEYFSETQRNKGNFPGRFSGRQFSNSRSEMNVSTLELGDSALYLCASTLERTVGRGTEAFFGQGTRLTVV.

The V call is TRBV19, the J call TRBJ1-2; D might be TRBD1 (5 bases). The CDR3 has 12 amino acids. V lost 6 bases and J lost 2, with 7 bases in between. Looked up from germline, CDR1 is LNHDA and CDR2 is SQIVND (reference sequence). CDR3 in amino acids: CASRRQNYGYTF. In nucleotides, the CDR3 is TGTGCCAGTAGGAGACAGAACTATGGCTACACCTTC.

V gene TRBV2 combines with J gene TRBJ2-5; D ambiguous. The CDR3 runs to 13 residues. V was pared by 6 bases and J by 1 base, with 9 bases between. Per the germline V gene, CDR1 is SNHLY and CDR2 is FYNNEI. CDR3 sequence: CASRAGTQETQYF. CDR3 DNA: TGTGCCAGCAGAGCAGGAACCCAAGAGACCCAGTACTTC.

The gene calls are TRBV5-1 and TRBJ1-1; D is possibly TRBD1 (6 bases). The CDR3 totals 14 residues. V was shortened by 3 bases and J by 0 bases, with 9 bases between the two germline ends. Germline CDR1 is SGHRS and CDR2 is YFSETQ. The CDR3 DNA follows: TGCGCCAGCAGCTCGGACAGCCTGAACACTGAAGCTTTCTTT. It specifies CASSSDSLNTEAFF.